These 4 T cell receptor beta chains share one sample of origin, sequenced in a study of blood T cell repertoires in COVID-19. Repertoires were generated with immunoSEQ multiplex PCR, while TCRdb's copy carries only in-frame clones and drops some. The table shows 90,000 to 120,000 clones, with approximately 90% occurring only once. Material for sequencing was peripheral blood. These receptor sequences come from a woman in her twenties or thirties with acute or convalescent COVID-19.

The V call is TRBV28, the J call TRBJ2-3; TRBD2 matches at 10 bases. V was clipped by 5 bases and J by 7 bases; unmatched bases: 9. Germline V gives CDR1 MDHEN, CDR2 SYDVKM. CDR3 size: 15 residues. The CDR3 DNA follows: TGTGCCAGCAGTCGACGGGGACTAGCGCCACATACGCAGTATTTT. Residues: CASSRRGLAPHTQYF.

The chain couples TRBV5-4 to TRBJ1-2; D remains ambiguous. This CDR3 is built from 15 residues. V was cut by 1 base and J by 2 bases, with 12 bases left in between. From germline, CDR1 is SGHNT and CDR2 YYREEE (reference sequence). Here the CDR3 reads CASSLKAGLNYGYTF. Here the CDR3 DNA reads TGTGCCAGCAGCTTGAAGGCAGGCTTAAACTATGGCTACACCTTC. Supplemented by reference TRBV5-4 and TRBJ1-2, the full variable domain reads ETGVTQSPTHLIKTRGQQVTLRCSSQSGHNTVSWYQQALGQGPQFIFQYYREEENGRGNFPPRFSGLQFPNYSSELNVNALELDDSALYLCASSLKAGLNYGYTFGSGTRLTVV.

This clone has just a few counts. The chain links TRBV19 to TRBJ2-7; 10 bases fit TRBD1. The ends lost 3 bases at V and 7 bases at J; junction bases unmatched: 9. Germline CDR1 is LNHDA and CDR2 is SQIVND (reference sequence). CDR3 length equals 15 residues. The CDR3 reads CASSIVGQGVGEQYF. As DNA, the CDR3 is TGTGCCAGTAGTATCGTCGGACAGGGGGTGGGGGAGCAGTACTTC. The full variable domain, with the rest looked up from reference TRBV19 and TRBJ2-7, is DGGITQSPKYLFRKEGQNVTLSCEQNLNHDAMYWYRQDPGQGLRLIYYSQIVNDFQKGDIAEGYSVSREKKESFPLTVTSAQKNPTAFYLCASSIVGQGVGEQYFGPGTRLTVT.

The chain employs TRBV30 and TRBJ1-4; 7 nucleotides align to TRBD1. There are 16 residues in the CDR3. Per the germline V gene, CDR1 is GTSNPN and CDR2 is SVGIG (reference sequence). V lost 1 base, J lost 4 bases, and 9 bases stayed unmatched. The CDR3, as DNA: TGTGCCTGGAGTGGAATCGGGACAGACCTTAATGAAAAACTGTTTTTT. Encoded protein: CAWSGIGTDLNEKLFF.